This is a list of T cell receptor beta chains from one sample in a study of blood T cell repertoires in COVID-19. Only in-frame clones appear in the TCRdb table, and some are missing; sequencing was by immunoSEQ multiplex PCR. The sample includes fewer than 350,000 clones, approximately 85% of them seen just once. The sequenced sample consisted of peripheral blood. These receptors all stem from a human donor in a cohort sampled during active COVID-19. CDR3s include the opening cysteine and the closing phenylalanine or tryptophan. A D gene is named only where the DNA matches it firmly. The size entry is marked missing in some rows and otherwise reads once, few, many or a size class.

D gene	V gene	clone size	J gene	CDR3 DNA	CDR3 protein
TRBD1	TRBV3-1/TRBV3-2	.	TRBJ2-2	TGTGCCAGCAGCCAGACAGGGTACACCGGGGAGCTGTTTTTT	CASSQTGYTGELFF
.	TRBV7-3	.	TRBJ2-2	TGTGCCAGCAGCTTAAGTGGCCATCGCATGTCCGGGGAGCTGTTTTTT	CASSLSGHRMSGELFF
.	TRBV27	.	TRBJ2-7	TGTGCCAGCAGCCCTCGGCGCCCGGGACAAACCTACGAGCAGTACTTC	CASSPRRPGQTYEQYF
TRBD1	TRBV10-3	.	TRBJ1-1	TGTGCCATCAGTGAATCCGGGACAGGGAACACTGAAGCTTTCTTT	CAISESGTGNTEAFF
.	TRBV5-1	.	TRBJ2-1	TGCGCCAGCAGCTTGGGTCTGACTACCTACAATGAGCAGTTCTTC	CASSLGLTTYNEQFF
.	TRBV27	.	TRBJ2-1	TGTGCCAGCAGTCCCAACCGGGACTCCTACAATGAGCAGTTCTTC	CASSPNRDSYNEQFF
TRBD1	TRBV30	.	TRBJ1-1	TGTGCCTGGGGTCAGGGGGTTTCGTCTGAAGCTTTCTTT	CAWGQGVSSEAFF
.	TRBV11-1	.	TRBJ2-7	TGTGCCAGCAGCCCCAGGGGCCCCGAGCAGTACTTC	CASSPRGPEQYF
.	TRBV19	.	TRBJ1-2	TGTGCCAGCTCACCCAGGGGAGCGGAACATGGCTACACCTTC	CASSPRGAEHGYTF
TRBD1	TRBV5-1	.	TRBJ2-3	TGCGCCAGCAGCTCTGGACAGGGCACAGATACGCAGTATTTT	CASSSGQGTDTQYF
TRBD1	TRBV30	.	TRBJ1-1	TGTGCCTGGAGTCGTGGACAGGTGAACACTGAAGCTTTCTTT	CAWSRGQVNTEAFF
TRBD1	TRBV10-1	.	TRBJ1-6	TGCGCCAGCAGCCAGGGGGCGCGGTCCTATAATTCACCCCTCCACTTT	CASSQGARSYNSPLHF
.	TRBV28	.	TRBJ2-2	TGTGCCAGCAGCTATACTACCAGTAACACCGGGGAGCTGTTTTTT	CASSYTTSNTGELFF
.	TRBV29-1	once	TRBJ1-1	TGCAGCGTTGACACGGGGATCCCTGAAGCTTTCTTT	CSVDTGIPEAFF
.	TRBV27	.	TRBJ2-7	TGTGCCAGCAGTTTATCGGCAGGGCACTACGAGCAGTACTTC	CASSLSAGHYEQYF
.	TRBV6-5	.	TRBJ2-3	TGTGCCAGCAAGCGGGCTAGCACAGATACGCAGTATTTT	CASKRASTDTQYF
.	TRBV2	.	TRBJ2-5	TGTGCCAGCCAGGCGGGAGAGACCCAGTACTTC	CASQAGETQYF
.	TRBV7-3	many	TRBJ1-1	TGTGCCAGCAGCTTAACGGGCCGGACAGAAGCTTTCTTT	CASSLTGRTEAFF
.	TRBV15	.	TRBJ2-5	TGTGCCACCAGCAGAGATTGGGCCGGGAGTCAAGAGACCCAGTACTTC	CATSRDWAGSQETQYF
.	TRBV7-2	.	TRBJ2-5	TGTGCCAGCACGTCCGGGGAGACCCAGTACTTC	CASTSGETQYF